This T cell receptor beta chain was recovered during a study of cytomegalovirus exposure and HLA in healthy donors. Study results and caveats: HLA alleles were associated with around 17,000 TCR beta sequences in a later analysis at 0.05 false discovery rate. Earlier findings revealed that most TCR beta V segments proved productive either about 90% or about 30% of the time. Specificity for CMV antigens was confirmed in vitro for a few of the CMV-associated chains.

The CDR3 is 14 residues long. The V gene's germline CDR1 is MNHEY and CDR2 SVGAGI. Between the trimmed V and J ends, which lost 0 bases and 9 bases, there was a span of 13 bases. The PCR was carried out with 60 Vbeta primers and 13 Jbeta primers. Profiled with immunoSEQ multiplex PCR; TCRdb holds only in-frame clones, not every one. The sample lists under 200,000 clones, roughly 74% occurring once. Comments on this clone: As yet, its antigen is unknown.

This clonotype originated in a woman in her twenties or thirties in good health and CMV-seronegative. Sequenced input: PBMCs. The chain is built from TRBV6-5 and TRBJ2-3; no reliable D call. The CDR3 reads CASSYSGPRPTQYF. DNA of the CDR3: TGTGCCAGCAGTTACTCGGGCCCGCGTCCCACGCAGTATTTT.